Each of the 25 T cell receptor beta chains below was sequenced from the same sample in a study of response to subunit inactivated influenza vaccine. One entry per CDR3 protein results from TCRdb running MiXCR on the RT-PCR reads. The sample lists around 190,000 distinct CDR3 sequences; 13% to 15% were seen once. This material consisted of CD8+ T cells sorted from PBMCs, taken 5 days after vaccination. The receptors were sampled from a man between 50 and 59 years old who received an inactivated influenza vaccine.

This clonotype was counted a few times. This chain connects TRBV28 to TRBJ1-5; D is possibly TRBD1 (6 bases). With 5 bases removed from V and 4 bases from J, the gap between germline ends came to 12 bases. The CDR3 is 14 amino acids. Germline-derived CDR1 and CDR2 are MDHEN and SYDVKM. The CDR3 DNA follows: TGTGCCAGCAGTCCGGACAGACCAAATCAGCCCCAGCATTTT. Amino acids: CASSPDRPNQPQHF.

The V call is TRBV4-1, the J call TRBJ2-1, with D perhaps TRBD1 (5 bases). This CDR3 is built from 14 residues. Germline CDR1 reads MGHRA; CDR2 reads YSYEKL. Trimming removed 0 bases from V and 3 bases from J, with 6 bases in between. The CDR3 nucleotides are TGCGCCAGCAGCCAAGATAGGGGCTACAATGAGCAGTTCTTC. It specifies CASSQDRGYNEQFF.

This clonotype has ten or more counts. J is TRBJ2-1 and V is TRBV10-3; 11 nucleotides line up with TRBD1. V lost 11 bases and J lost 7; bases outside the gene matches: 7. Per germline, CDR1 ENHRY and CDR2 SYGVKD. The CDR3 is made up of 13 amino acids. CDR3 residues: CAVRDRGINEQFF. The CDR3 coding sequence is TGTGCCGTCCGGGACAGGGGGATTAATGAGCAGTTCTTC.

The table lists this clonotype with a few counts. The chain uses TRBV7-9 and TRBJ2-2; 9 bases line up with TRBD1. Germline V lookup: CDR1 SEHNR, CDR2 FQNEAQ (reference sequence). The CDR3 runs 17 residues. The V segment lost 5 bases and the J segment 4 bases; nucleotides outside the gene matches: 11. The CDR3 sequence: CASSPTRDRVPTGELFF. Written as DNA, the CDR3 is TGTGCCAGCAGCCCGACTCGGGACAGGGTCCCCACCGGGGAGCTGTTTTTT. The full variable domain, in which reference TRBV7-9 and TRBJ2-2 provide the parts outside the CDR3, is DTGVSQNPRHKITKRGQNVTFRCDPISEHNRLYWYRQTLGQGPEFLTYFQNEAQLEKSRLLSDRFSAERPKGSFSTLEIQRTEQGDSAMYLCASSPTRDRVPTGELFFGEGSRLTVL.

J is TRBJ1-1 and V is TRBV3-1; D possibly corresponds to TRBD1 (5 bases). Deletions cut 0 bases from V and 1 base from J, with 12 bases between. Germline V gives CDR1 LGHDT, CDR2 YNNKEL (reference sequence). The CDR3 covers 16 residues. CDR3 protein: CASSQDAGTANTEAFF. The CDR3 coding sequence is TGTGCCAGCAGCCAAGACGCCGGGACGGCGAACACTGAAGCTTTCTTT.

The rearrangement joins TRBV29-1 to TRBJ2-1; 7 bases align to TRBD1. Germline loops: CDR1 SQVTM, CDR2 ANQGSEA. The CDR3 has 13 amino acids. V trimming: 7 bases; J trimming: 4 bases; junction bases outside the gene matches: 7. CDR3 in DNA: TGCAGCGCTAAGGGGGCACCTTACAATGAGCAGTTCTTC. Its translation is CSAKGAPYNEQFF.

The rearrangement links TRBV12-3 or TRBV12-4 to TRBJ2-1; possible D gene TRBD2, 5 bases. This CDR3 contains 15 residues. V was trimmed by 6 bases and J by 4 bases, leaving 16 bases between them. The CDR3 here is CASSSQRGLYNEQFF. The CDR3 DNA reads TGTGCCAGCAGCTCCCAGAGAGGGCTATACAATGAGCAGTTCTTC.

V gene TRBV6-2 or TRBV6-3 combines with J gene TRBJ2-3, with 7 bases that match TRBD2. This CDR3 contains 14 residues. Unmatched junction bases numbered 6, after V lost 7 bases and J lost 2 bases. Germline assignment: CDR1 MNHEY and CDR2 SVGEGT. CDR3 nucleotide sequence: TGTGCCAGCAACCCAGCGGGGCACACAGATACGCAGTATTTT. Translating it yields CASNPAGHTDTQYF.

This clonotype has more than one count but fewer than ten. The V call is TRBV12-3 or TRBV12-4, the J call TRBJ2-2; no clear D gene. CDR3 size: 13 residues. V lost 3 bases and J lost 6, with 8 bases in between. The CDR3 sequence: CASSFGQAGELFF. Written as DNA, the CDR3 is TGTGCCAGCAGTTTCGGCCAGGCCGGGGAGCTGTTTTTT.

CDR3 nucleotide sequence: TGCAGTGCTGAGCCGGGACAGGGGTACGAGCAGTACTTC. Translation gives CSAEPGQGYEQYF. The chain carries TRBV20-1 and TRBJ2-7, with TRBD1 matching 10 bases. Germline V gene data show CDR1 as DFQATT and CDR2 as SNEGSKA (reference sequence). The ends lost 5 bases at V and 4 bases at J; junction bases unmatched: 5. The CDR3 runs to 13 residues.

The chain couples TRBV20-1 to TRBJ2-2; D remains unclear. In germline, CDR1 is DFQATT, CDR2 SNEGSKA (reference sequence). The V end was cut by 2 bases, the J end by 3 bases, with 10 bases between. The CDR3 totals 14 residues. The CDR3 sequence is CSARPPRDTGELFF. DNA for the CDR3: TGCAGTGCTAGACCTCCCCGCGACACCGGGGAGCTGTTTTTT.

The chain joins TRBV28 to TRBJ1-5, with 9 bases aligning to TRBD1. The germline gives CDR1 MDHEN, CDR2 SYDVKM. This CDR3 contains 18 residues. V trimming: 4 bases; J trimming: 3 bases; junction bases outside the gene matches: 13. CDR3 bases: TGTGCCAGCAGTTCCCCCCCCGGACAGGGGCCATTCAATCAGCCCCAGCATTTT. It codes for CASSSPPGQGPFNQPQHF.

The chain joins TRBV20-1 to TRBJ2-1; 10 nucleotides match TRBD2. Germline assignment: CDR1 DFQATT and CDR2 SNEGSKA (reference sequence). V was clipped by 5 bases and J by 7 bases; unmatched bases: 11. The CDR3 runs 15 residues. The CDR3 bases are TGCAGTGCTGGCCCCCTAGCGGGAGCCGGTAATGAGCAGTTCTTC. Translating gives CSAGPLAGAGNEQFF.

This clonotype was seen many times. The V call is TRBV12-3 or TRBV12-4, the J call TRBJ2-7; D ambiguous. Trimming stripped 5 bases from V and 1 base from J, with 3 bases between. This CDR3 is built from 11 residues. The CDR3 nucleotides read TGTGCCAGCAGTGGTTCCTACGAGCAGTACTTC. Protein: CASSGSYEQYF.

This rearrangement joins TRBV7-6 to TRBJ2-1, with 10 bases aligning to TRBD2. J gave up 6 bases and V 1 base, and 9 bases lay outside the gene matches. Germline CDR1 SGHVS, CDR2 FNYEAQ. The CDR3 length is 17 residues. The CDR3 loop reads CASSLGEAGGPGNEQFF. The DNA for the CDR3 is TGTGCCAGCAGCTTAGGTGAAGCGGGGGGGCCGGGCAATGAGCAGTTCTTC.

This clonotype was seen ten or more times. The chain recombines TRBV29-1 with TRBJ2-1; 9 nucleotides align to TRBD1. V gave up 4 bases and J gave up 2 bases; unmatched junction bases: 0. Germline V gives CDR1 SQVTM, CDR2 ANQGSEA. The CDR3 has 13 amino acids. The CDR3 DNA reads as TGCAGCGTTGGGACAGGGGCCTACAATGAGCAGTTCTTC. Translating gives CSVGTGAYNEQFF.

V usage is TRBV12-3 or TRBV12-4 and J usage is TRBJ1-2; no definite D call. The V end was cut by 3 bases, the J end by 3 bases, with 11 bases between. The CDR3 has 14 residues. CDR3 in amino acids: CASSLGYGYYGYTF. The DNA of the CDR3 is TGTGCCAGCAGTTTGGGTTACGGGTACTATGGCTACACCTTC.

This clonotype was observed a handful of times. The chain couples TRBV7-9 to TRBJ1-4; D might be TRBD1 (5 bases). V was trimmed by 7 bases and J by 7 bases, leaving 19 bases between them. Germline-derived CDR1 and CDR2 are SEHNR and FQNEAQ (reference sequence). CDR3 length: 15 residues. CDR3 sequence reads: CASTQWAGTLEKLFF. The CDR3 coding sequence is TGTGCCAGCACGCAGTGGGCAGGGACTCTTGAAAAACTGTTTTTT.

The chain links TRBV28 to TRBJ2-1, with 9 nucleotides matching TRBD2. V shed 5 bases, J shed 8 bases, and the junction held 13 bases outside the gene matches. Germline V gene lookup returns CDR1 MDHEN and CDR2 SYDVKM. This CDR3 region has 16 residues. CDR3 bases: TGTGCCAGCAGTCGGACCGGGACTAGCATTCTTGATGAGCAGTTCTTC. Translated: CASSRTGTSILDEQFF.

The V gene is TRBV4-1, the J gene TRBJ1-4, with D uncertain. V lost 5 bases to trimming and J lost 4 bases, with 14 bases between them. CDR1 MGHRA and CDR2 YSYEKL come from the germline V gene. The CDR3 has 15 amino acids. In nucleotides, the CDR3 is TGCGCCAGCAGCACCTCTGGGGATGATAATGAAAAACTGTTTTTT. It translates to CASSTSGDDNEKLFF.

This chain connects TRBV19 to TRBJ2-1; TRBD2 matches at 7 bases. J was trimmed by 4 bases and V by 8 bases; bases with no gene match: 8. The V gene's germline CDR1 is LNHDA and CDR2 SQIVND (reference sequence). There are 14 residues in the CDR3. The CDR3 DNA is TGTGCCAGTGAAATCGGCGGGGGATACAATGAGCAGTTCTTC. It yields the protein CASEIGGGYNEQFF.

This chain joins TRBV5-1 and TRBJ2-5; D possibly matches TRBD1 or TRBD2 (5 bases each). Trimming removed 3 bases from V and 3 bases from J, with 18 bases in between. Germline V gene lookup returns CDR1 SGHRS and CDR2 YFSETQ. The length of the CDR3 is 16 residues. CDR3 coding DNA: TGCGCCAGCAGCTGGAAACCCAGGGAGATAGAAGAGACCCAGTACTTC. Translating gives CASSWKPREIEETQYF.

The chain carries TRBV27 and TRBJ2-1; D might be TRBD2 (7 bases). Trimming pared 5 bases from V and 3 bases from J, leaving 11 bases between. This CDR3 is built from 14 residues. Per germline, CDR1 MNHEY and CDR2 SMNVEV (reference sequence). The CDR3 protein is CASSAAGHYNEQFF. CDR3 nucleotide sequence: TGTGCCAGCAGTGCAGCGGGACACTACAATGAGCAGTTCTTC.

V is TRBV12-3 or TRBV12-4 and J is TRBJ2-3, with D perhaps TRBD1 or TRBD2 (5 bases each). The CDR3 contains 17 residues. The ends were cut back, 11 bases at V and 6 bases at J, with 30 bases in the middle. The CDR3 DNA is TGTGCCCTCTGTTCTGGGGGTCTAGCCCATATAACCGATACGCAGTATTTT. Translated, it gives CALCSGGLAHITDTQYF.

This clonotype was seen a few times. The chain has TRBV29-1 and TRBJ1-1, with unresolved D. The length of the CDR3 is 10 residues. The germline gives CDR1 SQVTM, CDR2 ANQGSEA. Trimming left V 3 bases short and J 5 bases short, with 4 bases between. The CDR3 protein is CSVERTEAFF. CDR3 bases: TGCAGCGTTGAGAGAACTGAAGCTTTCTTT.